This TCR beta chain was recovered during a study of T cells in Graves' hyperthyroidism and ophthalmopathy. Authors of the study amplified TCR beta CDR3 regions from RNA transcripts. The HTBI primer set was used in a first-round RT-PCR of the TCR CDR3. One entry per CDR3 protein results from TCRdb running MiXCR on the multiplex PCR reads. Of 250,000 to 300,000 distinct CDR3 sequences in the sample, over 12% are singletons; the top ten hold about 30%. This clonotype appeared many times. Among the patients, aged 18 to 65, hyperthyroidism was newly diagnosed and had lasted under 2 months. The CDR3 sequence is 14 residues long. Trimming left V 1 base short and J 0 bases short, with 10 bases between. Looked up from germline, CDR1 is DFQATT and CDR2 is SNEGSKA (reference sequence).

Sequencing was done on a sample of blood. The sequence was obtained from a woman between 45 and 60 years old with Graves' hyperthyroidism that later progressed to Graves' ophthalmopathy. The chain has TRBV20-1 and TRBJ2-7; D gene ambiguous. For the CDR3, the DNA is TGCAGTGCTAGAGCCGAGAGAGGCTCCTACGAGCAGTACTTC. Protein: CSARAERGSYEQYF.